A selection of T cell receptor beta chains follows, all from one sample in a study of beta chain features in type 1 diabetes. Clones were sequenced by immunoSEQ multiplex PCR, and TCRdb holds only the in-frame ones, with some missing. The table includes 120,000 to 150,000 clones, around 7% detected once. Sequenced sample: central memory CD4+ T cells from blood. The receptors were gathered from a woman in her twenties or thirties in good health. Each CDR3 is given with its conserved first and last residue. The D gene is left open where the match is weak. Size is omitted from some rows. Given values are once, few, many or a class for expanded clones.

D gene | clone size | J gene | V gene | CDR3 DNA | CDR3 protein
TRBD2 | . | TRBJ2-1 | TRBV11-2 | TGTGCCAGCAGCTTAGATCCCGGACTAGCGGCACCGGAGCAGTTCTTC | CASSLDPGLAAPEQFF
. | . | TRBJ1-1 | TRBV7-8 | TGTGCCAGCAGCTTGATGGGAGAGGTTGGAGAAGCTTTCTTT | CASSLMGEVGEAFF
TRBD2 | . | TRBJ2-3 | TRBV11-2 | TGTGCCAGCAGGCCCCCGGGACTAGCGGACACAGATACGCAGTATTTT | CASRPPGLADTDTQYF
. | few | TRBJ2-7 | TRBV5-4 | TGTGCCAGCAGCTCTACTCTGTCCGAGCAGTACTTC | CASSSTLSEQYF
. | few | TRBJ1-4 | TRBV7-2 | TGTGCCAGCAGCTCAGGCCCAACTAATGAAAAACTGTTTTTT | CASSSGPTNEKLFF
TRBD1 | many | TRBJ2-1 | TRBV6-5 | TGTGCCAGTTCGGGACAGGCCTACAATGAGCAGTTCTTC | CASSGQAYNEQFF
. | . | TRBJ2-1 | TRBV7-3 | TGTGCCAGCAGCGCCTACCCCGCCATATATAATGAGCAGTTCTTC | CASSAYPAIYNEQFF
. | . | TRBJ2-7 | TRBV7-2 | TGTGCCAGCAGCTTCAGCGGACTCTACGAGCAGTACTTC | CASSFSGLYEQYF
. | few | TRBJ1-1 | TRBV5-4 | TGTGCCAGCAGCTGGATTCCGGGAGAGAACACTGAAGCTTTCTTT | CASSWIPGENTEAFF
. | few | TRBJ2-3 | TRBV21-1 | TGTGCCAGCAGCACAAGACAGAGCACAGATACGCAGTATTTT | CASSTRQSTDTQYF
TRBD2 | many | TRBJ2-1 | TRBV7-6 | TGTGCCAGCAGCCTAACTGGTAGCGGGGCCGTCTGGAATGAGCAGTTCTTC | CASSLTGSGAVWNEQFF
. | . | TRBJ1-1 | TRBV7-9 | TGTGCCAGCCGGGTCGGGACTGAAGCTTTCTTT | CASRVGTEAFF
TRBD2 | . | TRBJ2-3 | TRBV5-1 | TGCGCCAGCAGCTTCGGACTAGCGGGAGGGTTGGATACGCAGTATTTT | CASSFGLAGGLDTQYF
. | few | TRBJ2-1 | TRBV18 | TGTGCCAGTCAGACTGGGAGCTCCTACAATGAGCAGTTCTTC | CASQTGSSYNEQFF
TRBD1 | . | TRBJ1-1 | TRBV19 | TGTGCCAGTAGTATTTCCGCAATACAGGGGACGGCTTTCTTT | CASSISAIQGTAFF
TRBD2 | . | TRBJ2-5 | TRBV7-2 | TGTGCCAGCAGCTTATCCCTAGCGGGAGTGGAGACCCAGTACTTC | CASSLSLAGVETQYF
. | many | TRBJ2-7 | TRBV27 | TGTGCCAGCAGTTGGGACTTAGAGTACTTC | CASSWDLEYF
. | . | TRBJ2-3 | TRBV4-1 | TGCGCCAGCAGCCAAGATTGGTCCGGCAGGGGCAGCACAGATACGCAGTATTTT | CASSQDWSGRGSTDTQYF
TRBD2 | . | TRBJ2-5 | TRBV5-1 | TGCGCCAGCAGCCCCTCCGGGGAGGGAGGGCAAGAGACCCAGTACTTC | CASSPSGEGGQETQYF
TRBD2 | few | TRBJ2-1 | TRBV6-1 | TGTGCCAGCAGTGATAAGCTAGCGGGAGAGCAGTTCTTC | CASSDKLAGEQFF
. | few | TRBJ2-1 | TRBV7-2 | TGTGCCAGCACCTCGGGGGGCAGCATCTCCTACAATGAGCAGTTCTTC | CASTSGGSISYNEQFF
. | . | TRBJ2-1 | TRBV4-1 | TGCGCCAGCAGCCAAGCTGGAGGGCCAATCAATGAGCAGTTCTTC | CASSQAGGPINEQFF
. | once | TRBJ2-3 | TRBV7-7 | TGTGCTAGCGGCGTGGCGGGCACAGATACGCAGTATTTT | CASGVAGTDTQYF
TRBD1 | . | TRBJ2-7 | TRBV2 | TGTGCCAGCAGTGCACCGGGACAGGGGGCGTACGAGCAGTACTTC | CASSAPGQGAYEQYF
. | few | TRBJ2-4 | TRBV19 | TGTGCCAGTTTGGACAGCTTAGCCAAAAACATTCAGTACTTC | CASLDSLAKNIQYF
TRBD1 | few | TRBJ1-2 | TRBV19 | TGTGCCAGCACTTTGAAGACAGGGGGCTATGTTCATGGCTACACCTTC | CASTLKTGGYVHGYTF
TRBD2 | few | TRBJ2-2 | TRBV15 | TGTGCCACCAGCAGAATGGCTAGCGGAACTACCGGGGAGCTGTTTTTT | CATSRMASGTTGELFF
TRBD1 | . | TRBJ2-7 | TRBV27 | TGTGCCAGCAGTCCGGGACAGGGGGCCTACGAGCAGTACTTC | CASSPGQGAYEQYF
. | few | TRBJ2-7 | TRBV15 | TGTGCCACCAGCAGAGCGGGGGACAGATCTTCCTACGAGCAGTACTTC | CATSRAGDRSSYEQYF
TRBD1 | few | TRBJ1-4 | TRBV9 | TGTGCCAGCAACCGGGGGCAGGGGGCAACTAATGAAAAACTGTTTTTT | CASNRGQGATNEKLFF
. | few | TRBJ2-7 | TRBV18 | TGTGCCAGCTCACCACGCGGGACAGCCTCCTACGAGCAGTACTTC | CASSPRGTASYEQYF
. | . | TRBJ2-3 | TRBV7-8 | TGTGCCAGCAGCTTCGGCAGGGTTGAGCACCCGCTTCCTTTT | CASSFGRVEHPLPF
. | few | TRBJ2-3 | TRBV7-2 | TGTGCCAGCAGCCGGACTCGCCTTGGCACAGATACGCAGTATTTT | CASSRTRLGTDTQYF
. | few | TRBJ2-7 | TRBV18 | TGTGCCAGCTCACCACCGAGACAGAAGAGTTTCACCTACGAGCAGTACTTC | CASSPPRQKSFTYEQYF
. | few | TRBJ2-7 | TRBV10-3 | TGTGCCATCAGTGTAGCAGTGGGGCCCTACGAGCAGTACTTC | CAISVAVGPYEQYF
. | few | TRBJ2-3 | TRBV7-2 | TGTGCCAGCAGCTCCCGCCCAGGGAGCACAGATACGCAGTATTTT | CASSSRPGSTDTQYF
TRBD1 | . | TRBJ1-2 | TRBV7-9 | TGTGCCAGCAGCCCGGGACAGGGCATAGGGTATGGCTACACCTTC | CASSPGQGIGYGYTF
. | few | TRBJ2-1 | TRBV19 | TGTGCCAGTAGTATACGTCTAGGTAACTCCTACAATGAGCAGTTCTTC | CASSIRLGNSYNEQFF
. | . | TRBJ2-1 | TRBV30 | TGTGCCTGGAGTGATTCGCAGGTAAACAAGGACAATGAGCAGTTCTTC | CAWSDSQVNKDNEQFF
. | . | TRBJ2-7 | TRBV4-2 | TGTGCCAGCAGCCAAGGTGGGAGCGGTAACGAGCAGTACTTC | CASSQGGSGNEQYF
TRBD1 | . | TRBJ2-4 | TRBV6-6 | TGTGCCAGCAGGACCGGGACAGGGGATACCAAAAACATTCAGTACTTC | CASRTGTGDTKNIQYF
TRBD2 | . | TRBJ2-5 | TRBV7-2 | TGTGCCAGCAGCTTGTCCGGGACTATCGGAGAGACCCAGTACTTC | CASSLSGTIGETQYF
TRBD2 | . | TRBJ2-7 | TRBV10-2 | TGCGCCAGCAGTGAGTTTACTAGCGGGAGTACCGCGGGGGAGCAGTACTTC | CASSEFTSGSTAGEQYF
TRBD2 | . | TRBJ2-1 | TRBV27 | TGTGCCAGCAGAAAGGGACTAGCGGGGGAGATTGAGCAGTTCTTC | CASRKGLAGEIEQFF
. | few | TRBJ1-1 | TRBV7-9 | TGTGCCAGCAGCTGGCGAGGGCTGATGGGTTTGGACACTGAAGCTTTCTTT | CASSWRGLMGLDTEAFF
TRBD1 | few | TRBJ2-3 | TRBV5-6 | TGTGCCAGCAGCATTCTACAGGGGGCCACAGATACGCAGTATTTT | CASSILQGATDTQYF
TRBD1 | few | TRBJ2-7 | TRBV6-5 | TGTGCCAGCAGGACCCCCGGGACAGCCTACGAGCAGTACTTC | CASRTPGTAYEQYF
. | once | TRBJ1-5 | TRBV30 | TGTGCCTGGAGTCGAAGTAGTCAGCCCCAGCATTTT | CAWSRSSQPQHF
. | . | TRBJ2-5 | TRBV15 | TGTGCCACCAGCAGAGACCGGAGTCGGGGGGAGACCCAGTACTTC | CATSRDRSRGETQYF
TRBD1 | few | TRBJ1-2 | TRBV30 | TGTGCCTGGACAGGGGGTTCTGGCTACACCTTC | CAWTGGSGYTF
. | . | TRBJ2-3 | TRBV27 | TGTGCCAGCAAAGGGGTGGCAAGCACAGATACGCAGTATTTT | CASKGVASTDTQYF
. | . | TRBJ2-1 | TRBV7-9 | TGTGCCAGCAGCTTAACGTCCCTAGTGCTTGAGCAGTTCTTC | CASSLTSLVLEQFF
. | few | TRBJ2-1 | TRBV5-1 | TGCGCCAGCAGCGAAGACCACAGCTCCTACAATGAGCAGTTCTTC | CASSEDHSSYNEQFF
TRBD1 | few | TRBJ1-4 | TRBV6-1 | TGTGCCAGCAGTTCAGGACAGGGTTTGGAAAAACTGTTTTTT | CASSSGQGLEKLFF
. | many | TRBJ2-3 | TRBV5-4 | TGTGCCAGCAGCTTTGGCCCAGATACGCAGTATTTT | CASSFGPDTQYF